The 15 T cell receptor beta chains given below trace back to one sample, sequenced in a study of CD8 T cells in Susac syndrome. Reverse transcription used roughly 0.5 to 1 ug RNA and random hexamers. MiXCR was run by TCRdb on the immunoSEQ multiplex PCR reads, yielding one entry per CDR3 protein. The profile covers nearly 110,000 distinct CDR3 sequences, with roughly 94% appearing a single time and approximately 0.41% taken by the ten largest. The source material was CD8+ T cells from PBMCs. The receptors stem from a human donor with Susac syndrome.

The rearrangement joins TRBV24-1 to TRBJ2-1, with 7 nucleotides matching TRBD1. Germline V gene lookup returns CDR1 KGHDR and CDR2 SFDVKD. The V and J ends lost 2 bases and 3 bases, in that order; junction bases with no gene match: 3. The CDR3 runs 15 residues. DNA of the CDR3: TGTGCCACCAGTGATTCGACAGGGAACTACAATGAGCAGTTCTTC. Its protein product is CATSDSTGNYNEQFF.

This sequence joins TRBV6-6 and TRBJ2-3; 8 bases are shared with TRBD1. There are 15 residues in the CDR3. Trimming at V came to 7 bases and at J to 4 bases, leaving 10 bases not matched to a gene. Germline-derived CDR1 and CDR2 are MNHNY and SVGAGI (reference sequence). This CDR3 reads CASTGRTGTPDTQYF. CDR3 coding DNA: TGTGCCAGCACGGGTCGGACAGGGACACCAGATACGCAGTATTTT.

V gene TRBV9 combines with J gene TRBJ2-7, with 9 bases fitting TRBD1. V shed 3 bases, J shed 6 bases, and the junction held 13 bases outside the gene matches. Germline V gene data show CDR1 as SGDLS and CDR2 as YYNGEE. This CDR3 spans 16 amino acids. This CDR3 reads CASSAPPGTGSREQYF. The CDR3 DNA is TGTGCCAGCAGCGCGCCTCCGGGGACAGGGTCGCGCGAGCAGTACTTC.

The rearrangement joins TRBV18 to TRBJ1-1, with D perhaps matching TRBD1 (5 bases). Trimming removed 3 bases at V and 0 bases at J, with 8 bases between. Germline-derived CDR1 and CDR2 are KGHSH and LQKENI. The length of the CDR3 is 14 residues. In nucleotides, the CDR3 is TGTGCCAGCTCACCTACAGGTATGAACACTGAAGCTTTCTTT. This codes for CASSPTGMNTEAFF.

The CDR3 DNA reads TGCGCCAGCAGCTTCCGGGCCGGCTACGAGCAGTACTTC. Translating it yields CASSFRAGYEQYF. The chain couples TRBV5-1 to TRBJ2-7; D uncertain. The CDR3 sequence is 13 residues long. V shed 2 bases and J shed 3 bases, with 9 bases lying between them. Germline V CDR1 and CDR2: SGHRS, YFSETQ.

This chain links TRBV19 with TRBJ2-5; TRBD1 is a possible D gene (6 bases). The CDR3 has 15 amino acids. Germline V gene data show CDR1 as LNHDA and CDR2 as SQIVND (reference sequence). Trimming cost V 3 bases and J 2 bases, with 13 bases left between them. CDR3 in amino acids: CASSIFGTPQETQYF. CDR3 DNA: TGTGCCAGTAGTATTTTCGGGACACCACAAGAGACCCAGTACTTC.

The genes are TRBV12-1 and TRBJ1-2. TRBV12-1 is flagged as a pseudogene. This CDR3 contains 8 residues. The CDR3 loop is CAGNGYTF. Here the CDR3 DNA reads TGTGCCGGGAATGGCTACACCTTC.

The chain recombines TRBV12-3 or TRBV12-4 with TRBJ2-1, with TRBD1 matching 8 bases. Trimming removed 5 bases from V and 7 bases from J; junction bases left unmatched: 7. This CDR3 is built from 14 residues. CDR3 DNA sequence: TGTGCCAGCAGTCCCGGACAGGGTACGAATGAGCAGTTCTTC. Residues: CASSPGQGTNEQFF.

The rearrangement uses TRBV7-9 and TRBJ2-5; no clear D gene. Germline assignment: CDR1 SEHNR and CDR2 FQNEAQ (reference sequence). The ends were cut back, 3 bases at V and 3 bases at J, with 11 bases in the middle. This CDR3 has 14 residues. Here the CDR3 DNA reads TGTGCCAGCAGCTTGCGACACCCAGAAGAGACCCAGTACTTC. It translates to CASSLRHPEETQYF.

This chain joins TRBV9 and TRBJ2-5; no firm D call. Trimming cost V 0 bases and J 3 bases, with 6 bases left between them. CDR1 and CDR2 from the germline V gene are SGDLS and YYNGEE. The CDR3 covers 13 residues. The CDR3 region has the DNA TGTGCCAGCAGCGTAGAGGGCGAAGAGACCCAGTACTTC. Translated, it gives CASSVEGEETQYF.

This rearrangement joins TRBV4-1 to TRBJ2-5; D might be TRBD2 (6 bases). The CDR3 covers 13 residues. Germline assignment: CDR1 MGHRA and CDR2 YSYEKL. Trimming removed 3 bases at V and 5 bases at J, with 10 bases between. The CDR3 nucleotides read TGCGCCAGCAGCCATCGGGGGTCGGAGACCCAGTACTTC. Translation gives CASSHRGSETQYF.

The rearrangement links TRBV15 to TRBJ2-1; 10 bases match TRBD2. CDR1 and CDR2 (germline): LNHNV, YYDKDF (reference sequence). This CDR3 has 16 residues. V lost 5 bases to trimming and J lost 5 bases; unmatched junction nucleotides: 9. The DNA of the CDR3 is TGTGCCACCAGCGGTGAGCGGGGGGGACCAAACAATGAGCAGTTCTTC. Amino acid sequence: CATSGERGGPNNEQFF.

The V call is TRBV4-3, the J call TRBJ2-5; either TRBD1 or TRBD2 may fit D (7 bases each). The CDR3 contains 16 residues. Germline lookup yields CDR1 LGHNA and CDR2 YSLEER. Trimming shortened V by 0 bases and J by 7 bases, and 18 bases separated the two germline ends. CDR3 nucleotide sequence: TGCGCCAGCAGCCAAGAGGGAGGGAACAGGGGTATGACCCAGTACTTC. This encodes CASSQEGGNRGMTQYF.

The V gene is TRBV6-1, the J gene TRBJ2-1; D uncertain. CDR3 size: 12 residues. CDR1 and CDR2 (germline): MNHNS, SASEGT. Between the trimmed V and J ends, which lost 6 bases and 5 bases, there was a span of 8 bases. The CDR3 DNA is TGTGCCAGCAGCCGCCTAAACAATGAGCAGTTCTTC. Protein product: CASSRLNNEQFF.

The chain is built from TRBV7-6 and TRBJ2-5, with 10 bases matching TRBD2. Per the germline V gene, CDR1 is SGHVS and CDR2 is FNYEAQ. This CDR3 spans 15 amino acids. V dropped 2 bases and J dropped 1; count of bases not matched to a gene: 1. The CDR3 protein is CASSLLAGAQETQYF. The CDR3, as DNA: TGTGCCAGCAGCTTACTAGCGGGGGCCCAAGAGACCCAGTACTTC. Supplemented by reference TRBV7-6 and TRBJ2-5, the full variable domain reads GAGVSQSPRYKVTKRGQDVALRCDPISGHVSLYWYRQALGQGPEFLTYFNYEAQQDKSGLPNDRFSAERPEGSISTLTIQRTEQRDSAMYRCASSLLAGAQETQYFGPGTRLLVL.